One and the same sample provided the 27 T cell receptor beta chains below, sequenced in a study of technical replicates of blood from a few donors. Assay used: immunoSEQ multiplex PCR; TCRdb lists only in-frame clones, some missing. Of 75,000 to 95,000 clones listed, about 94% are singletons. Specimen: T cells isolated from PBMCs. These receptors all stem from a human donor in good health.

J is TRBJ1-5 and V is TRBV19; TRBD1 agrees at 8 bases. Germline V gives CDR1 LNHDA, CDR2 SQIVND (reference sequence). The CDR3 spans 13 residues. V trimming: 10 bases; J trimming: 6 bases; junction bases outside the gene matches: 8. CDR3 nucleotides: TGTGCCATTTCCGACAGGGGCTTTCAGCCCCAGCATTTT. Its translation is CAISDRGFQPQHF.

This clone was recorded once. The rearrangement joins TRBV2 to TRBJ1-2; a possible D gene is TRBD1 (6 bases). Trimming cost V 7 bases and J 2 bases, with 11 bases left between them. In germline, CDR1 is SNHLY, CDR2 FYNNEI. The CDR3 has 13 amino acids. The CDR3 region is CASTSQGNYGYTF. The DNA of the CDR3 is TGTGCCAGCACCTCACAGGGCAACTATGGCTACACCTTC.

Here the CDR3 DNA reads TGCGCCAGCAGCCGTGACGGGGTCGAGCAGTACTTC. This sequence encodes CASSRDGVEQYF. This rearrangement joins TRBV5-1 to TRBJ2-7; D possibly corresponds to TRBD2 (5 bases). The germline CDR1 and CDR2 sequences are SGHRS and YFSETQ. This CDR3 spans 12 amino acids. The V end lost 4 bases, the J end lost 6 bases, and 11 bases lay between the germline ends.

V usage is TRBV10-1 and J usage is TRBJ2-5, with 7 bases identical to TRBD1. The ends lost 3 bases at V and 1 base at J; junction bases unmatched: 2. This CDR3 has 14 residues. From germline, CDR1 is WNHNN and CDR2 SYGVQD (reference sequence). The CDR3 nucleotides read TGCGCCAGCAGTGAAGGGGGCTCCCAAGAGACCCAGTACTTC. It encodes CASSEGGSQETQYF.

This chain connects TRBV6-5 to TRBJ2-1, with 8 bases that match TRBD2. V shed 4 bases, J shed 5 bases, and the junction held 10 bases outside the gene matches. This CDR3 has 16 residues. The germline V gene has CDR1 MNHEY and CDR2 SVGAGI. The CDR3 here is CASSFVTSGRNNEQFF. DNA of the CDR3: TGTGCCAGCAGTTTCGTTACTAGCGGACGTAACAATGAGCAGTTCTTC.

V gene TRBV7-9 combines with J gene TRBJ2-7; tentatively, D is TRBD1 (5 bases). CDR1 is SEHNR, CDR2 FQNEAQ, per germline (reference sequence). Trimming pared 2 bases from V and 5 bases from J, leaving 10 bases between. The CDR3 extends over 13 amino acids. CDR3 in amino acids: CASSLSQGHEQYF. Here the CDR3 DNA reads TGTGCCAGCAGCTTATCTCAGGGTCACGAGCAGTACTTC.

This sequence joins TRBV30 and TRBJ2-3; D perhaps matches TRBD2 (5 bases). This CDR3 contains 14 residues. The germline V gene has CDR1 GTSNPN and CDR2 SVGIG (reference sequence). V lost 4 bases and J 0 bases, leaving 11 bases between the germline ends. CDR3 protein: CAWIRTRSTDTQYF. CDR3 bases: TGTGCCTGGATAAGGACTCGAAGCACAGATACGCAGTATTTT.

The chain has TRBV28 and TRBJ2-1; 10 bases agree with TRBD1. Germline CDR1 MDHEN, CDR2 SYDVKM. This CDR3 has 17 residues. Germline trimming cut 2 bases from V and 3 bases from J; bases unmatched to any gene: 7. The CDR3 DNA reads as TGTGCCAGCAGTTTACCCGGGACAGGGGTTTTCTACAATGAGCAGTTCTTC. Translated, it gives CASSLPGTGVFYNEQFF.

V gene TRBV19 combines with J gene TRBJ1-2; TRBD1 matches 8 bases. This CDR3 contains 12 residues. The V gene's germline CDR1 is LNHDA and CDR2 SQIVND (reference sequence). Trimming removed 8 bases from V and 4 bases from J; junction bases left unmatched: 3. CDR3 bases: TGTGCCAGTCATGACAGGGGCTATGGCTACACCTTC. Amino acids: CASHDRGYGYTF.

The gene calls are TRBV28 and TRBJ2-1; perhaps TRBD1 as D (6 bases). The CDR3 length is 14 residues. Germline V gene sequence: CDR1 MDHEN, CDR2 SYDVKM. Trimming took 6 bases from V and 2 from J, leaving 11 bases between them. The CDR3 coding sequence is TGTGCCAGCAGACTACAGGGTACCTACAATGAGCAGTTCTTC. Its protein product is CASRLQGTYNEQFF.

V is TRBV11-2 and J is TRBJ2-7; 8 nucleotides agree with TRBD1. Germline V gene data show CDR1 as SGHAT and CDR2 as FQNNGV. Trimming took 5 bases from V and 3 from J; bases not matched to a gene: 6. This CDR3 is built from 14 residues. The CDR3: CASSPPGGVYEQYF. The CDR3 DNA is TGTGCCAGCAGCCCCCCAGGGGGCGTCTACGAGCAGTACTTC. Variable domain in full (rest from reference TRBV11-2 and TRBJ2-7): EAGVAQSPRYKIIEKRQSVAFWCNPISGHATLYWYQQILGQGPKLLIQFQNNGVVDDSQLPKDRFSAERLKGVDSTLKIQPAKLEDSAVYLCASSPPGGVYEQYFGPGTRLTVT.

The rearrangement links TRBV9 to TRBJ2-3, with 8 bases aligning to TRBD2. This CDR3 comprises 16 residues. CDR1 SGDLS and CDR2 YYNGEE come from the germline V gene. The V segment lost 0 bases and the J segment 4 bases; nucleotides outside the gene matches: 7. Here the CDR3 DNA reads TGTGCCAGCAGCGTAGGTAGGGGAGCGGGAGCAGATACGCAGTATTTT. It is translated as CASSVGRGAGADTQYF. Full variable domain (rest looked up from reference TRBV9 and TRBJ2-3): DSGVTQTPKHLITATGQRVTLRCSPRSGDLSVYWYQQSLDQGLQFLIQYYNGEERAKGNILERFSAQQFPDLHSELNLSSLELGDSALYFCASSVGRGAGADTQYFGPGTRLTVL.

The rearrangement uses TRBV2 and TRBJ1-4; 8 nucleotides line up with TRBD1. There are 15 residues in the CDR3. Germline V gives CDR1 SNHLY, CDR2 FYNNEI. The J segment lost 8 bases and the V segment lost 3 bases, leaving 8 bases of the junction unmatched. The CDR3 nucleotides read TGTGCCAGCAGTGATCTGGACAGGGTGGAGGAAAAACTGTTTTTT. It encodes CASSDLDRVEEKLFF.

The chain combines TRBV5-8 with TRBJ1-5; a possible D gene is TRBD1 (6 bases). The germline CDR1 and CDR2 sequences are SGHTS and YDEGEE. The CDR3 has 15 residues. V shed 7 bases and J shed 6 bases, with 20 bases lying between them. The CDR3 sequence: CASRPTPQGTQPQHF. In DNA form, the CDR3 reads TGTGCCAGCCGCCCAACACCCCAGGGGACTCAGCCCCAGCATTTT.

The rearrangement joins TRBV6-5 to TRBJ2-7, with 9 bases aligning to TRBD1. Germline CDR1 is MNHEY and CDR2 is SVGAGI. The CDR3 extends over 12 amino acids. The V and J ends lost 5 bases and 7 bases, in that order; junction bases with no gene match: 3. The DNA for the CDR3 is TGTGCCAGCAGTGACAGGGGGGGAGAGCAGTACTTC. Translated, it gives CASSDRGGEQYF.

This clone was seen once. The chain combines TRBV7-3 with TRBJ2-1; 8 bases line up with TRBD1. The CDR3 sequence is 13 residues long. V was pared by 2 bases and J by 8 bases, with 2 bases of the junction left unmatched. Germline V gives CDR1 SGHTA, CDR2 FQGTGA. CDR3 sequence reads: CASSLPQGDEQFF. The CDR3 DNA reads TGTGCCAGCAGCTTACCACAGGGGGATGAGCAGTTCTTC.

This clone was seen once. This sequence joins TRBV7-3 and TRBJ2-7; D may be TRBD1 (6 bases). This CDR3 comprises 15 residues. The ends were cut back, 4 bases at V and 5 bases at J, with 18 bases in the middle. Germline V gene sequence: CDR1 SGHTA, CDR2 FQGTGA. DNA for the CDR3: TGTGCCAGCAGCTCCAGGGGCTCACCCGTTGACGAGCAGTACTTC. Its translation: CASSSRGSPVDEQYF.

The chain recombines TRBV30 with TRBJ1-2; 9 nucleotides align to TRBD1. Losses at the gene ends were 5 bases for V and 8 bases for J; bases not matched to a gene: 9. The CDR3 contains 13 residues. From germline, CDR1 is GTSNPN and CDR2 SVGIG (reference sequence). CDR3 nucleotide sequence: TGTGCCTGGGTCGGACAGGGGAACATGGGCTACACCTTC. Protein: CAWVGQGNMGYTF.

The chain links TRBV15 to TRBJ2-7; D possibly corresponds to TRBD2 (5 bases). Germline CDR1 reads LNHNV; CDR2 reads YYDKDF (reference sequence). V was clipped by 1 base and J by 6 bases, with 16 bases between them. CDR3 size: 15 residues. CDR3 sequence reads: CATSRVSPRESEQYF. The CDR3 DNA follows: TGTGCCACCAGCAGAGTCAGTCCTCGGGAATCCGAGCAGTACTTC.

The V gene is TRBV11-3, the J gene TRBJ2-1; 7 nucleotides match TRBD1. The J segment lost 6 bases and the V segment lost 1 base, leaving 9 bases of the junction unmatched. CDR3 length: 16 residues. In germline, CDR1 is SGHNT, CDR2 YENEEA. Here the CDR3 reads CASSLVMSGGGNEQFF. CDR3 DNA: TGTGCCAGCAGCTTAGTCATGTCAGGGGGTGGCAATGAGCAGTTCTTC. Full variable domain (rest looked up from reference TRBV11-3 and TRBJ2-1): EAGVVQSPRYKIIEKKQPVAFWCNPISGHNTLYWYLQNLGQGPELLIRYENEEAVDDSQLPKDRFSAERLKGVDSTLKIQPAELGDSAVYLCASSLVMSGGGNEQFFGPGTRLTVL.

The CDR3 loop is CASSPKPGTGIYNEQFF. CDR3 in DNA: TGCGCCAGCAGCCCCAAGCCCGGGACTGGGATCTACAATGAGCAGTTCTTC. The rearrangement links TRBV5-1 to TRBJ2-1; maybe TRBD2 (6 bases). Trimming removed 4 bases at V and 3 bases at J, with 20 bases between. From germline, CDR1 is SGHRS and CDR2 YFSETQ. The CDR3 runs 17 residues.

The chain joins TRBV30 to TRBJ1-4; the D is unclear. Deletions cut 3 bases from V and 12 bases from J, with 11 bases between. Per the germline V gene, CDR1 is GTSNPN and CDR2 is SVGIG (reference sequence). This CDR3 contains 11 residues. The CDR3 loop is CAWSVLGELFF. In nucleotides, the CDR3 is TGTGCCTGGAGCGTCCTCGGGGAACTGTTTTTT.

This clone was picked up one time. The rearrangement uses TRBV5-4 and TRBJ1-2, with D tentatively TRBD1 (5 bases). Trimming took 0 bases from V and 6 from J, leaving 12 bases between them. CDR1 and CDR2 (germline): SGHNT, YYREEE (reference sequence). The CDR3 runs 14 residues. The CDR3 loop reads CASSLAEAGHGYTF. CDR3 DNA: TGTGCCAGCAGCTTGGCAGAGGCAGGGCATGGCTACACCTTC.

Note on this clone: At the DNA level, this CDR3 is encoded by other sequences in the same sample as well. This chain links TRBV29-1 with TRBJ2-7; possibly TRBD1 for D (5 bases). Germline CDR1 SQVTM, CDR2 ANQGSEA. V gave up 3 bases and J gave up 0 bases, with 6 bases separating them. The CDR3 sequence is 12 residues long. CDR3 nucleotides: TGCAGCGTTGAGCAGGGCTCCTACGAGCAGTACTTC. Translated, it gives CSVEQGSYEQYF.

DNA for the CDR3: TGTGCCAGCAGTTTCCCGAGTTTGGGAGCCGGGGAGCTGTTTTTT. Residues: CASSFPSLGAGELFF. V and J are TRBV25-1 and TRBJ2-2; perhaps TRBD2 as D (5 bases). Germline V CDR1 and CDR2: MGHDK, SYGVNS. V lost 5 bases and J 6 bases, leaving 16 bases between the germline ends. The CDR3 has 15 residues.

This chain links TRBV6-6 with TRBJ1-2, with D unclear. The CDR3 sequence is 13 residues long. From germline, CDR1 is MNHNY and CDR2 SVGAGI (reference sequence). V lost 3 bases and J lost 5, with 10 bases in between. This CDR3 is CASSYGARYGYTF. In DNA form, the CDR3 reads TGTGCCAGCAGTTATGGCGCTAGGTATGGCTACACCTTC.

The J gene is TRBJ2-3, the V gene TRBV2; 8 bases fit TRBD1. Per the germline V gene, CDR1 is SNHLY and CDR2 is FYNNEI. V shed 5 bases, J shed 5 bases, and the junction held 12 bases outside the gene matches. CDR3 length: 16 residues. The DNA of the CDR3 is TGTGCCAGCAGTCAAGGGTCAGGGGGCGAAGGAGATACGCAGTATTTT. Its translation: CASSQGSGGEGDTQYF.